Sequencing of this T cell receptor beta chain was carried out in a study of T cell clonality in common variable immunodeficiency. Study findings and constraints: Fewer deletions and N-nucleotide insertions were reportedly seen in common variable immunodeficiency TCR beta sequences. Authors noted CVID clonality's cause needs subpopulation repertoire sequencing. Compared with healthy controls, CVID subjects showed increased TCRbeta clonality, mostly in about a third.

This CDR3 comprises 16 residues. V was pared by 1 base and J by 3 bases, with 16 bases between. Germline CDR1 is SGHRS and CDR2 is YFSETQ. Donors gave about 5 to 8.5 ml heparinized peripheral whole blood. Many counts were recorded for this clone. Its antigen is unknown. The sequenced fragment ends 3 residues before the CDR3 boundary, so the rest is inferred from the germline J gene. Using immunoSEQ multiplex PCR, the repertoire was profiled, and TCRdb retains in-frame clones only, with some absent. The sample has roughly 57,000 clones, none seen only once. The chain is built from TRBV5-1 and TRBJ1-1; a weak D match, TRBD1 (5 bases). The sequence was obtained from a person between 18 and 75 years old in good health. The specimen sequenced was peripheral blood mononuclear cells. The part of the CDR3 DNA that was read is TGCGCCAGCAGCTTGTGGGGCCCCCCGAGGGACACTGAA. Translated, it gives CASSLWGPPRDTE. The full CDR3 protein reads CASSLWGPPRDTEAFF.